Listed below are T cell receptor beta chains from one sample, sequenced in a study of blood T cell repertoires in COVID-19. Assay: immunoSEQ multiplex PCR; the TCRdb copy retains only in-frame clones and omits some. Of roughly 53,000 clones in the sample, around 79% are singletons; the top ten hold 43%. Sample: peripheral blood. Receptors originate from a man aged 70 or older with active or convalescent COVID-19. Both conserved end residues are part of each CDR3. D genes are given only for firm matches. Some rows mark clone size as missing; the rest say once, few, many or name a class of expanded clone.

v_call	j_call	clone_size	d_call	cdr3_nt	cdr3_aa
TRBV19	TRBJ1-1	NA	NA	TGTGCCAGTATCGCCCAGGGGTGGTCCGGAGCTTTCTTT	CASIAQGWSGAFF
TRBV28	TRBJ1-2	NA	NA	TGTGCCAGCAGTTCACAGGCACTCCATGGCTACACCTTC	CASSSQALHGYTF
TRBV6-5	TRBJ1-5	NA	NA	TGTGCCAGCACCCCCTATGGGGGGAGTAATCAGCCCCAGCATTTT	CASTPYGGSNQPQHF
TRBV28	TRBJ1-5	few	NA	TGTGCCAGCAGTTTGTTACTGAGCAATCAGCCCCAGCATTTT	CASSLLLSNQPQHF
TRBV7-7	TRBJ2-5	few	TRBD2	TGTGCCAGCAGCCCCAATCGGGGGGGGTGGGGAGAGACCCAGTACTTC	CASSPNRGGWGETQYF
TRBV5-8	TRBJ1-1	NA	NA	TGTGCCAGCAGCTCCCATTCTGAAGCTTTCTTT	CASSSHSEAFF
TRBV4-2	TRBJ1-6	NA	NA	TGTGCCAGCAGCCCCGCAGGGGTTCACCAATATTCACCCCTCCACTTT	CASSPAGVHQYSPLHF
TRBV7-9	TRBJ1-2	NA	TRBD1	TGTGCCAGCAGCCCGGGACAGAACTATGGCTACACCTTC	CASSPGQNYGYTF
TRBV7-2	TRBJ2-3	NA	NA	TGTGCCAGCAGAAAGGGACAACCGACAGATACGCAGTATTTT	CASRKGQPTDTQYF
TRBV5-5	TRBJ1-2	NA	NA	TGTGCCAGCAGCTCAGGATTGGAGCGAGGAGGATATGGCTACACCTTC	CASSSGLERGGYGYTF
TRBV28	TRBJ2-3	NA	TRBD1	TGTGCCAGCAGTTTTTCGGGACAGGGGTACACAGATACGCAGTATTTT	CASSFSGQGYTDTQYF
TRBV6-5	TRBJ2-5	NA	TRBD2	TGTGCCAGCGTACGGACTAGCCAAGAGACCCAGTACTTC	CASVRTSQETQYF
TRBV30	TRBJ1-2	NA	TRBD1	TGTGCCTGGAGGACAGGGGGGACCTATGGCTACACCTTC	CAWRTGGTYGYTF
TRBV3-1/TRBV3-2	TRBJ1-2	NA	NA	TGTGCCAGCAGCCGCTACAGGGATGGCTACACCTTC	CASSRYRDGYTF
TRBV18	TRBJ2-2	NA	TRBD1	TGTGCCAGCTCACTACGGGACAGACCCACCGGGGAGCTGTTTTTT	CASSLRDRPTGELFF
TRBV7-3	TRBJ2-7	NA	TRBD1	TGTGCCAGCAGCCCCACAACCGGGACAGGGGGCGAGCAGTACTTC	CASSPTTGTGGEQYF
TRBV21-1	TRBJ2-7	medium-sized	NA	TGTGCCAGCAGCAAAGCCTACAGGAGCTCCTACGAGCAGTACTTC	CASSKAYRSSYEQYF
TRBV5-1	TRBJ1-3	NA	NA	TGCGCCAGCAGCCCAGGTGAGCTGAGCTCTGGAAACACCATATATTTT	CASSPGELSSGNTIYF
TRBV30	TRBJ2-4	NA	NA	TGTGCCTCCACTAGTACAGCCAAAAACATTCAGTACTTC	CASTSTAKNIQYF
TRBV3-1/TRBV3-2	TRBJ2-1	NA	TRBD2	TGTGCCAGCAGCCAAGTGTGGCGGGGGGGCAATGAGCAGTTCTTC	CASSQVWRGGNEQFF
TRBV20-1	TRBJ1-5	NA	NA	TGCAGTGCCGCAGGGGATCAGCCCCAGCATTTT	CSAAGDQPQHF
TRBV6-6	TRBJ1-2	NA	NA	TGTGCCAGCAGTTACGCGGAGTTGTCCTATGGCTACACCTTC	CASSYAELSYGYTF
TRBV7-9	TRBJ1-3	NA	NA	TGTGCCAGCAGCTTTAGTAGCGGGAGCGGAAACACCATATATTTT	CASSFSSGSGNTIYF
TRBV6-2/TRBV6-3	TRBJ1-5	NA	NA	TGTGCCAGCAGCCTACAGTATAGCAATCAGCCCCAGCATTTT	CASSLQYSNQPQHF
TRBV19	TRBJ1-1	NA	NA	TGTGCCAGTATCCAGGGGACCTGGAACACTGAAGCTTTCTTT	CASIQGTWNTEAFF